This T cell receptor beta chain is drawn from a study of OX40 agonist ivuxolimab in advanced cancers. Describing the broader study: The costimulatory receptor OX40 (CD134) was targeted by ivuxolimab, a fully human IgG2 agonistic monoclonal antibody. Patients were allowed to have had prior anti-PD-1, anti-PD-L1 or anti-CTLA-4 therapy, and approximately 40% of the dose-escalation patients had been treated with checkpoint inhibitors. The paper reports the monotherapy dose-escalation portion (N of about 56 patients) of the phase I ivuxolimab trial. The dose-escalation cohort was 82.7% male with a mean age of 60 years, ranging from roughly 20 to 80. Three dose-escalation patients achieved partial responses, one with hepatocellular carcinoma and two with cutaneous melanoma. Of the approximately 54 dose-escalation patients, hepatocellular carcinoma was present in about 20, melanoma in about 15, renal cell carcinoma in 9 and head and neck cancer in 9. Intravenous ivuxolimab was administered to patients every 2 weeks at six dose levels: 0.01, 0.1, 0.3, 1.5, 3 and 10 mg/kg. The point of sequencing TCRbeta in the periphery was to test whether ivuxolimab changed TCR sequence diversity and drove clonal T-cell expansion.

Genomic DNA was extracted from sorted cells for sequencing of the TCRbeta CDR3 region. The immunoSEQ Assay was used to sequence the TCRbeta CDR3 regions. The source is immuneACCESS, and TCRdb retained only in-frame sequences with V and J called. Part of the clones is not carried over; for the studies checked, unresolved V genes explain less than half of this, and the remainder is unexplained. The table for this sample lists roughly 32,000 clones; roughly 90% of them were counted only once. About 54% of the sample lies in the top ten. The germline ends are 10 bases apart after V is trimmed by 2 bases and J by 2 bases. The CDR3 spans 14 residues, from the cysteine through the phenylalanine. The read is trimmed to its CDR3 DNA, 42 bases read in frame from base 1. CDR1 and CDR2 are read off the germline V gene as MDHEN and SYDVKM. Patients with autoimmune disease history or receiving systemic immunosuppression were excluded from the trial. Peripheral blood for TCR sequencing was collected from all dose cohorts at baseline, on cycle 4 day 1, and on cycle 7 day 1. The samples were drawn from a first-in-human, open-label, multicenter phase I dose-escalation trial of ivuxolimab. Adults with locally advanced or metastatic melanoma, renal cell, hepatocellular, or head and neck squamous cell carcinoma were enrolled in the trial. Before TCR sequencing, CD4+ and CD8+ T cells were separately sorted from peripheral blood.

Turning to this clone: This clone's antigen is unknown. No base-level quality is on record; no much larger clone is a single base apart.

Paper-wide results and their limitations: Clonal expansion of both CD4+ and CD8+ blood T cells was observed from baseline to week 6 at doses 0.1 to 3.0 mg/kg. Low levels of normalized T-cell clonal expansion were also seen in some nonresponding patients. After ivuxolimab, expanded clones were on average more numerous among CD8+ T cells than among CD4+ T cells. Which antigens the clonally expanded peripheral T cells were specific for was not determined. In the 0.1-3.0 mg/kg groups, partial responders were among the patients with the lowest normalized peripheral clonal expansion, particularly in CD8+ T cells.

This clonotype was obtained from an adult with an advanced solid tumor such as melanoma, head and neck, liver or kidney cancer. This specimen consisted of CD4+ or CD8+ T cells sorted from blood, obtained in a trial of the OX40 agonist ivuxolimab. The receptor chain draws on TRBV28 and TRBJ2-7, with TRBD2 tentatively as D gene (5 bases match). The sequenced DNA is TGTGCCAGCAGTTTAACTAGTGATGCCTACGAGCAGTACTTC. Its translation is CASSLTSDAYEQYF.